One and the same sample provided the 18 T cell receptor beta chains below, sequenced in a study of blood T cells in healthy people across ages. Next came a second PCR, run for roughly 6 to 11 cycles, which used a sample-barcoded 5' primer along with a J-beta primer mix. In TCRdb, the 5' RACE reads were re-called with MiXCR into one record per CDR3 protein. The sample shows over 700,000 distinct CDR3 sequences, approximately 55% of them seen only once. The sample consisted of blood. These receptor sequences come from an elderly man in good health.

The V call is TRBV6-2 or TRBV6-3, the J call TRBJ2-2, with 15 bases identical to TRBD2. V lost 4 bases and J lost 5; bases outside the gene matches: 8. The CDR3 is 18 residues long. Germline V gene data show CDR1 as MNHEY and CDR2 as SVGEGT. CDR3 sequence (DNA): TGTGCCAGCAGTTTCCTCGGGACTAGCGGGAGGACAACCGGGGAGCTGTTTTTT. Residues: CASSFLGTSGRTTGELFF.

This clonotype was detected only once. The chain links TRBV28 to TRBJ2-1; D not certain. Germline V CDR1 and CDR2: MDHEN, SYDVKM. Trimming took 4 bases from V and 3 from J, leaving 13 bases between them. This CDR3 contains 15 residues. DNA for the CDR3: TGTGCCAGCAGTTCAAGAAATACAGTCTACAATGAGCAGTTCTTC. This translates into CASSSRNTVYNEQFF.

CDR3 region: CSALKVAGGPGDEQFF. CDR3 nucleotide sequence: TGCAGTGCCCTAAAAGTAGCGGGAGGGCCGGGCGATGAGCAGTTCTTC. This chain uses TRBV20-1 with TRBJ2-1; 11 nucleotides align to TRBD2. The CDR3 is made up of 16 amino acids. J was trimmed by 8 bases and V by 6 bases; bases with no gene match: 15. Germline lookup yields CDR1 DFQATT and CDR2 SNEGSKA (reference sequence).

V and J are TRBV28 and TRBJ2-7; no clear D gene. Germline CDR1 and CDR2: MDHEN and SYDVKM. The CDR3 is made up of 13 amino acids. V was shortened by 7 bases and J by 4 bases, with 14 bases between the two germline ends. This CDR3 reads CASTNLGRYEQYF. CDR3 nucleotide sequence: TGTGCCAGCACCAACCTGGGCAGGTACGAGCAGTACTTC.

DNA of the CDR3: TGCGCCAGCAGTACCCAGTCCGGGTACGAGCAGTACTTC. Its protein is CASSTQSGYEQYF. The genes are TRBV5-1 and TRBJ2-7; no clear D. V lost 5 bases and J lost 4, with 13 bases in between. The CDR3 is 13 residues long. CDR1 and CDR2 (germline): SGHRS, YFSETQ.

Only a few counts were recorded for this clonotype. CDR3 sequence (DNA): TGTGCCATCAGTGAGTGGGGGGACAGGTCGACATTGAGCTCCTACGAGCAGTACTTC. Protein product: CAISEWGDRSTLSSYEQYF. The V and J genes are TRBV10-3 and TRBJ2-7, with TRBD1 matching over 8 bases. J gave up 0 bases and V 1 base, and 14 bases lay outside the gene matches. CDR3 length: 19 residues. Germline CDR1 reads ENHRY; CDR2 reads SYGVKD.

The chain has TRBV2 and TRBJ2-7, with 8 bases identical to TRBD1. This CDR3 has 15 amino acids. CDR1 and CDR2 (germline): SNHLY, FYNNEI. V lost 6 bases and J lost 0; bases outside the gene matches: 7. The CDR3 is CASRRGQEHSYEQYF. CDR3 DNA sequence: TGTGCCAGCAGGAGGGGACAGGAGCACTCCTACGAGCAGTACTTC.

V usage is TRBV28 and J usage is TRBJ2-7; the match to TRBD1 covers 7 bases. The CDR3 length is 14 residues. From germline, CDR1 is MDHEN and CDR2 SYDVKM. The junction had 12 bases not matched to a gene; V was cut back by 7 bases and J by 6 bases. The DNA of the CDR3 is TGTGCCAGCACCCCAGGGACAGCAGGGGGCGAGCAGTACTTC. Protein: CASTPGTAGGEQYF. Variable domain in full (rest from reference TRBV28 and TRBJ2-7): DVKVTQSSRYLVKRTGEKVFLECVQDMDHENMFWYRQDPGLGLRLIYFSYDVKMKEKGDIPEGYSVSREKKERFSLILESASTNQTSMYLCASTPGTAGGEQYFGPGTRLTVT.

V gene TRBV9 combines with J gene TRBJ2-5; possibly TRBD2 for D (6 bases). The DNA matches TRBJ2-7 better at its end, which makes the J call doubtful. This CDR3 comprises 13 residues. The germline V gene encodes CDR1 SGDLS and CDR2 YYNGEE. The CDR3 DNA sequence: TGTGCCAGCTCCTCCGGGGGTTATTACGAGCAGTACTTC. This translates into CASSSGGYYEQYF.

The chain employs TRBV11-2 and TRBJ2-1; no definite D call. This CDR3 spans 17 amino acids. CDR1 is SGHAT, CDR2 FQNNGV, per germline. The V end lost 0 bases, the J end lost 0 bases, and 12 bases lay between the germline ends. Here the CDR3 DNA reads TGTGCCAGCAGCTTAGAATACAGCGAAAACTCCTACAATGAGCAGTTCTTC. Amino acids: CASSLEYSENSYNEQFF.

This clonotype has a count of ten or more. The chain has TRBV6-4 and TRBJ2-1; 12 bases match TRBD2. V dropped 5 bases and J dropped 7; count of bases not matched to a gene: 6. Germline CDR1 and CDR2: MRHNA and SNTAGT. This CDR3 has 15 amino acids. The CDR3 nucleotides read TGTGCCAGCAGTCCTCTAGCGGGAGGGCCGAATGAGCAGTTCTTC. Translating it yields CASSPLAGGPNEQFF.

This clonotype has only one observation. This sequence joins TRBV10-1 and TRBJ2-7, with a weak D call TRBD2 (5 bases). V dropped 4 bases and J dropped 3 bases, with 13 bases sitting between them. The length of the CDR3 is 14 residues. Per germline, CDR1 WNHNN and CDR2 SYGVQD (reference sequence). CDR3 loop: CASSGTREGYEQYF. The DNA for the CDR3 is TGCGCCAGCAGTGGAACGAGGGAAGGCTACGAGCAGTACTTC.

The rearrangement joins TRBV29-1 to TRBJ2-1; TRBD2 aligns across 7 bases. The J call is doubtful: the DNA matches TRBJ2-7 better. This CDR3 is 14 amino acids long. The germline gives CDR1 SQVTM, CDR2 ANQGSEA. CDR3 loop: CSVVGGSSSDEQYF. The CDR3 region has the DNA TGCAGCGTTGTGGGCGGGAGCTCATCCGATGAGCAGTACTTC.

The V and J genes are TRBV24-1 and TRBJ2-5; TRBD1 agrees at 9 bases. The CDR3 spans 15 residues. The V gene's germline CDR1 is KGHDR and CDR2 SFDVKD. J gave up 4 bases and V 6 bases, and 8 bases lay outside the gene matches. The CDR3 is CATSNPGQGAETQYF. In DNA form, the CDR3 reads TGTGCCACCAGTAACCCGGGACAGGGAGCAGAGACCCAGTACTTC.

This rearrangement joins TRBV6-5 to TRBJ2-7, with D perhaps being TRBD1 or TRBD2 (6 bases each). The V end was cut by 0 bases, the J end by 1 base, with 16 bases between. The CDR3 loop spans 17 amino acids. In germline, CDR1 is MNHEY, CDR2 SVGAGI. CDR3 bases: TGTGCCAGCAGTTACTCCCGGTTTCGGGGGCCATCCTACGAGCAGTACTTC. Encoded protein: CASSYSRFRGPSYEQYF.

The genes are TRBV7-2 and TRBJ1-6; D ambiguous. Germline assignment: CDR1 SGHTA and CDR2 FQGNSA. V lost 2 bases, J lost 7 bases, and 9 bases lay in between. This CDR3 contains 14 residues. In nucleotides, the CDR3 is TGTGCCAGCAGCTTAAGGACGACAAATTCACCCCTCCACTTT. Protein product: CASSLRTTNSPLHF.

The chain employs TRBV11-2 and TRBJ2-7; tentative D call: TRBD1 (5 bases). The CDR3 contains 14 residues. V lost 5 bases, J lost 0 bases, and 11 bases lay in between. The germline V gene has CDR1 SGHAT and CDR2 FQNNGV. CDR3 amino acids: CASSVDIFSYEQYF. As DNA, the CDR3 is TGTGCCAGCAGCGTGGACATTTTCTCCTACGAGCAGTACTTC.

The chain joins TRBV20-1 to TRBJ2-7; possibly TRBD1 or TRBD2 for D (5 bases each). CDR3 length: 15 amino acids. V gave up 2 bases and J gave up 1 base, with 15 bases separating them. Per the germline V gene, CDR1 is DFQATT and CDR2 is SNEGSKA (reference sequence). CDR3 in amino acids: CSARRWRQRSYEQYF. The CDR3 region has the DNA TGCAGTGCTAGACGTTGGAGACAGCGGTCCTACGAGCAGTACTTC.